This T cell receptor beta chain derives from a study of breast tumors, draining lymph nodes, adjacent tissues. The lymph nodes were axillary draining lymph nodes from breast cancer patients. General observations from the study: Tumors had less TCR diversity than lymph nodes, more than nontumor tissue. The lymph node origin of tumor T cells was framed as consistent with a hypothesis, not demonstrated. Luminal-like breast cancer showed significantly greater tumor-nontumor repertoire similarity than basal-like breast cancer did. The data were judged consistent with most tumor T cells coming from lymph node and expanding in tumor.

Each CDR3 protein is one row after TCRdb ran MiXCR on the multiplex PCR reads. Among 150,000 to 200,000 distinct CDR3 sequences listed, 30% to 35% were seen once. Germline trimming cut 3 bases from V and 4 bases from J; bases unmatched to any gene: 6. Germline lookup yields CDR1 DFQATT and CDR2 SNEGSKA (reference sequence). The CDR3 has 15 residues. This clonotype was seen many times. Its antigen is currently unknown. This clonotype was obtained from a female donor with breast cancer. Some clones in this sample may be carry-over from other donors' samples. Material: axillary lymph node tissue. V is TRBV20-1 and J is TRBJ2-5; 12 bases are shared with TRBD2. CDR3 protein: CSARTLTSGGETQYF. In nucleotides, the CDR3 is TGCAGTGCTAGGACCCTGACTAGCGGGGGAGAGACCCAGTACTTC.